Listed below are T cell receptor beta chains from one sample, sequenced in a study of beta chain features in type 1 diabetes. The table came from immunoSEQ multiplex PCR; TCRdb's copy has only in-frame clones and leaves some out. This table has some 240,000 clones, 16% appearing once. The specimen sequenced was naive CD4+ T cells from blood. These TCRs come from a man aged 30-40 years with type 1 diabetes. Both conserved end residues are part of each CDR3. A D gene is named only where the DNA matches it firmly. Clone size is not always given. Where it is, it says once, few, many or a class for expanded clones.

J gene,V gene,clone size,D gene,CDR3 protein,CDR3 DNA
TRBJ2-2,TRBV29-1,few,-,CSVEGGNTGELFF,TGCAGCGTTGAAGGGGGGAATACCGGGGAGCTGTTTTTT
TRBJ2-6,TRBV7-9,few,-,CASSLGLGNVLTF,TGTGCCAGCAGCTTAGGGCTGGGAAACGTCCTGACTTTC
TRBJ2-1,TRBV7-9,few,-,CASSFPGGHNEQFF,TGTGCCAGCAGCTTCCCCGGAGGGCACAATGAGCAGTTCTTC
TRBJ2-5,TRBV4-1,-,TRBD1,CASSHMTGEETQYF,TGCGCCAGCAGCCATATGACAGGGGAAGAGACCCAGTACTTC
TRBJ2-7,TRBV30,few,-,CAWSGITASYEQYF,TGTGCCTGGAGTGGAATTACAGCTTCCTACGAGCAGTACTTC
TRBJ2-7,TRBV27,-,-,CASSLRGPPSYYEQYF,TGTGCCAGCAGTTTGCGCGGACCGCCGTCATACTACGAGCAGTACTTC
TRBJ2-1,TRBV5-1,few,-,CASSLGLVRGQFF,TGCGCCAGCAGCCTTGGCCTCGTTCGTGGGCAGTTCTTC
TRBJ2-3,TRBV29-1,few,TRBD1,CSEIETKTGVTDTQYF,TGCAGCGAGATAGAAACCAAGACAGGGGTGACAGATACGCAGTATTTT
TRBJ1-2,TRBV20-1,few,TRBD1,CSPDRDYGYTF,TGCAGCCCAGACAGGGACTATGGCTACACCTTC
TRBJ2-3,TRBV29-1,-,TRBD1,CSVVRGQWTDTQYF,TGCAGCGTTGTTCGGGGACAGTGGACAGATACGCAGTATTTT
TRBJ2-1,TRBV18,few,-,CASSPPERYRYNEQFF,TGTGCCAGCTCACCACCGGAGAGGTATCGATACAATGAGCAGTTCTTC
TRBJ2-5,TRBV9,-,-,CASSPLGTFQETQYF,TGTGCCAGCAGTCCACTCGGCACCTTCCAAGAGACCCAGTACTTC
TRBJ2-1,TRBV5-4,-,-,CASSLVWGTYNEQFF,TGTGCCAGCAGCTTGGTCTGGGGGACCTACAATGAGCAGTTCTTC
TRBJ2-7,TRBV7-2,-,-,CASSWSGPPMEQYF,TGTGCCAGCAGCTGGTCAGGACCCCCCATGGAGCAGTACTTC
TRBJ2-2,TRBV25-1,-,TRBD1,CASSGQGSNTGELFF,TGTGCCAGCAGTGGACAGGGGTCCAACACCGGGGAGCTGTTTTTT
TRBJ2-7,TRBV7-2,few,-,CASSTSGNEQYF,-
TRBJ1-2,TRBV29-1,-,-,CSVRGQGGEGYTF,TGCAGCGTGAGGGGTCAGGGTGGGGAAGGCTACACCTTC
TRBJ2-7,TRBV5-1,few,-,CASSSSRGSYEQYF,TGCGCCAGCAGCTCCTCCCGGGGATCCTACGAGCAGTACTTC
TRBJ1-1,TRBV29-1,few,-,CSVERDLNTEAFF,TGCAGCGTAGAACGGGATTTGAACACTGAAGCTTTCTTT
TRBJ2-7,TRBV19,-,-,CATGRSRFEQYF,TGTGCCACAGGGAGGTCTAGGTTCGAGCAGTACTTC
TRBJ2-1,TRBV29-1,few,TRBD2,CSVVGGRVGNEQFF,TGCAGCGTTGTTGGGGGGAGGGTTGGCAATGAGCAGTTCTTC
TRBJ2-1,TRBV9,few,TRBD2,CASSVVSGSWNEQFF,TGTGCCAGCAGCGTAGTAAGCGGGAGTTGGAATGAGCAGTTCTTC
TRBJ1-4,TRBV4-1,-,-,CASSQDRAGVSEKLFF,TGCGCCAGCAGCCAAGATAGGGCAGGGGTTAGTGAAAAACTGTTTTTT
TRBJ2-1,TRBV7-3,-,-,CASSPNSYNEQFF,TGTGCCAGCAGCCCCAACTCCTACAATGAGCAGTTCTTC
TRBJ2-7,TRBV11-2,-,TRBD1,CASSLVFTGAYEQYF,TGTGCCAGCAGCTTAGTTTTTACAGGGGCCTACGAGCAGTACTTC
TRBJ1-5,TRBV27,-,-,CASWSLGSNQPQHF,TGTGCCAGCTGGTCCTTGGGGAGCAATCAGCCCCAGCATTTT
TRBJ1-4,TRBV6-1,few,TRBD1,CASSEGQGTNREKLFF,TGTGCCAGCAGTGAAGGACAGGGAACTAATAGGGAAAAACTGTTTTTT
TRBJ2-1,TRBV9,few,TRBD2,CASSVSTSGLSRYNEQFF,TGTGCCAGCAGCGTCTCCACTAGCGGGCTTAGTCGGTACAATGAGCAGTTCTTC
TRBJ2-7,TRBV18,few,-,CASVNRGGSEQYF,TGTGCCAGCGTGAACCGGGGCGGATCCGAGCAGTACTTC
TRBJ2-1,TRBV2,few,-,CASSEQAVDNEQFF,TGTGCCAGCAGTGAACAGGCAGTAGACAATGAGCAGTTCTTC
TRBJ2-3,TRBV6-5,-,-,CASSYRGTDTQYF,TGTGCCAGCAGCTACAGGGGCACAGATACGCAGTATTTT
TRBJ2-3,TRBV29-1,few,-,CSVAMTTDTQYF,TGCAGCGTTGCCATGACCACAGATACGCAGTATTTT
TRBJ2-5,TRBV4-1,-,-,CASSQELDRRETQYF,TGCGCCAGCAGCCAAGAACTAGACCGCCGGGAGACCCAGTACTTC
TRBJ2-2,TRBV30,few,-,CAFGKGYTGELFF,TGTGCCTTCGGGAAAGGTTACACCGGGGAGCTGTTTTTT
TRBJ1-4,TRBV2,-,-,CASSETLLEKLFF,TGTGCCAGCAGTGAAACGCTGTTAGAAAAACTGTTTTTT
TRBJ2-5,TRBV7-9,few,TRBD1,CASSPRDRAPWETQYF,TGTGCCAGCAGCCCCCGGGACAGGGCCCCTTGGGAGACCCAGTACTTC
TRBJ2-3,TRBV29-1,few,-,CSVGRFQQEGDTQYF,TGCAGCGTTGGTCGGTTCCAACAAGAGGGGGATACGCAGTATTTT
TRBJ2-3,TRBV9,-,TRBD2,CASSVQGGRTDTQYF,TGTGCCAGCAGCGTACAGGGCGGGAGAACAGATACGCAGTATTTT
TRBJ2-5,TRBV5-1,few,TRBD2,CASDLAGVGETQYF,TGCGCCAGCGATCTAGCGGGAGTCGGAGAGACCCAGTACTTC
TRBJ2-7,TRBV27,-,-,CASSPDPTGSYEQYF,TGTGCCAGCAGTCCAGACCCCACTGGTTCCTACGAGCAGTACTTC
TRBJ1-1,TRBV4-2,once,-,CASSQDLAYNTEAFF,TGTGCCAGCAGCCAAGATCTTGCGTATAACACTGAAGCTTTCTTT
TRBJ2-1,TRBV7-9,few,TRBD2,CASSSLGTSGRYNEQFF,TGTGCCAGCAGCTCATTGGGGACTAGCGGGAGGTACAATGAGCAGTTCTTC
TRBJ2-6,TRBV29-1,few,TRBD2,CSGGLASSGANVLTF,TGCAGCGGTGGACTAGCGAGCTCTGGGGCCAACGTCCTGACTTTC
TRBJ1-1,TRBV29-1,-,TRBD1,CSADRVDTEAFF,TGCAGCGCTGACAGGGTTGACACTGAAGCTTTCTTT
TRBJ2-1,TRBV29-1,few,TRBD2,CSAPSPGGNEQFF,TGCAGCGCCCCTAGCCCGGGGGGCAATGAGCAGTTCTTC
TRBJ1-5,TRBV10-3,-,-,CAIRPGPNQPQHF,TGTGCCATCAGGCCGGGCCCCAATCAGCCCCAGCATTTT
TRBJ2-1,TRBV4-3,-,-,CASSQESRGSYNEQFF,TGCGCCAGCAGCCAAGAAAGTAGGGGCTCCTACAATGAGCAGTTCTTC
TRBJ2-5,TRBV10-3,-,TRBD1,CAIGDDQGAPTQYF,TGTGCCATCGGAGACGACCAGGGGGCTCCAACCCAGTACTTC
TRBJ2-3,TRBV6-1,-,-,CASRTQGTDTQYF,TGTGCCAGCAGGACACAGGGTACAGATACGCAGTATTTT
TRBJ1-1,TRBV18,-,TRBD1,CASSPLDRGRNTEAFF,TGTGCCAGCTCACCACTGGACAGGGGACGGAACACTGAAGCTTTCTTT
TRBJ2-7,TRBV7-2,few,TRBD2,CASSLALASGRHEQYF,TGTGCCAGCAGCTTAGCGCTGGCTAGCGGGAGACACGAGCAGTACTTC
TRBJ1-1,TRBV7-9,few,-,CASSLAHLRGTEAFF,TGTGCCAGCAGCTTAGCGCATCTCAGGGGCACTGAAGCTTTCTTT
TRBJ2-7,TRBV7-2,-,TRBD1,CASSPRRDRGTGEQYF,TGTGCCAGCAGCCCAAGACGGGACAGGGGAACAGGCGAGCAGTACTTC
TRBJ2-5,TRBV29-1,-,TRBD1,CSGTDRGSETQYF,TGCAGCGGAACGGACAGGGGGTCAGAGACCCAGTACTTC
TRBJ2-1,TRBV11-2,-,-,CASSHVTSSYNEQFF,TGTGCCAGCAGCCACGTTACGAGCTCCTACAATGAGCAGTTCTTC
TRBJ2-3,TRBV28,few,-,CASSLLRDTQYF,TGTGCCAGCAGTTTATTGCGGGATACGCAGTATTTT
TRBJ2-3,TRBV5-1,once,-,CASSLAGRGADTQYF,TGCGCCAGCAGCTTGGCGGGAAGAGGGGCAGATACGCAGTATTTT
TRBJ1-1,TRBV29-1,few,-,CSVEVRAGDTEAFF,TGCAGCGTTGAAGTCAGGGCGGGCGACACTGAAGCTTTCTTT
TRBJ2-5,TRBV29-1,-,TRBD2,CSVEDLAGDETQYF,TGCAGCGTTGAAGATCTAGCGGGAGACGAGACCCAGTACTTC
TRBJ1-1,TRBV28,-,TRBD1,CASSLGGQGNTEAFF,TGTGCCAGCAGTTTGGGAGGACAGGGGAACACTGAAGCTTTCTTT